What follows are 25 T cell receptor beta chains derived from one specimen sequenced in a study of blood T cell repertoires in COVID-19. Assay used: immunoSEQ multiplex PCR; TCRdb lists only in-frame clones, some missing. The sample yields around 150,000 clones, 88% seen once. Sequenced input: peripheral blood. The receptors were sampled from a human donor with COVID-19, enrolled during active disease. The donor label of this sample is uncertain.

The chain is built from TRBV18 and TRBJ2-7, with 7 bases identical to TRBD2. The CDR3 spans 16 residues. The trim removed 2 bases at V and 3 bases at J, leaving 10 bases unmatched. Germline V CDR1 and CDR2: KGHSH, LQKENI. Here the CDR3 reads CASSPATERGRYEQYF. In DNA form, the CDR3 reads TGTGCCAGCTCACCAGCTACAGAGCGGGGCCGCTACGAGCAGTACTTC.

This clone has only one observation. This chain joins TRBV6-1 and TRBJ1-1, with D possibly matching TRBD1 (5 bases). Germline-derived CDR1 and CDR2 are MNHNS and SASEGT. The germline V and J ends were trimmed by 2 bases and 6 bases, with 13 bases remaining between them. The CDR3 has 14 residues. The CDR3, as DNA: TGTGCCAGCAGTGAACGTCAGGGTAGTGCTGAAGCTTTCTTT. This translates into CASSERQGSAEAFF.

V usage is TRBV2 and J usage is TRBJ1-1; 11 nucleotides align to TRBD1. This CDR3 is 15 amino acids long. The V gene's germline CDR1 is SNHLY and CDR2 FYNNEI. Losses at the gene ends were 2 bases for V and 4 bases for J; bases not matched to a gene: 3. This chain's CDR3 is CASSERDRGSTEAFF. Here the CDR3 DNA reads TGTGCCAGCAGTGAAAGGGACAGGGGGTCCACTGAAGCTTTCTTT.

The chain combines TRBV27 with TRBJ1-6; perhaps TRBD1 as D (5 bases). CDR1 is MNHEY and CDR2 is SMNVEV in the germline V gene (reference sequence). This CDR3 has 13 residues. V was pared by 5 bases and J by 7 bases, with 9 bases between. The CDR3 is CASSRDSNSPLHF. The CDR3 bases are TGTGCCAGCAGTCGCGACAGCAATTCACCCCTCCACTTT.

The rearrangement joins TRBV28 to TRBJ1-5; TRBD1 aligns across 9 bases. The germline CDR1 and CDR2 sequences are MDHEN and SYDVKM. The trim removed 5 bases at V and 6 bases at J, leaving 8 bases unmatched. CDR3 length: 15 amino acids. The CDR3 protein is CASSTGTGIGQPQHF. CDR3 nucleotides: TGTGCCAGCAGTACCGGGACAGGGATCGGTCAGCCCCAGCATTTT.

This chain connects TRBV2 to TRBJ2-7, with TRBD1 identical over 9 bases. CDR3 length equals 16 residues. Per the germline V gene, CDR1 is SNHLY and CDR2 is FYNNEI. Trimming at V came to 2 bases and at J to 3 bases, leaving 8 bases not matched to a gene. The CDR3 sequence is CASSEIGGQGGYEQYF. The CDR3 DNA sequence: TGTGCCAGCAGTGAAATCGGGGGACAGGGCGGCTACGAGCAGTACTTC.

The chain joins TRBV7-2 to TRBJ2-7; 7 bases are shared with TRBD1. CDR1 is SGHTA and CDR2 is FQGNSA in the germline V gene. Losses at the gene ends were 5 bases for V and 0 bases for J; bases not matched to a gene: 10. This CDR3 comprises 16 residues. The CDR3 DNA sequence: TGTGCCAGCAGCCCTAGTGTGGGACAGAGCTCCTACGAGCAGTACTTC. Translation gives CASSPSVGQSSYEQYF.

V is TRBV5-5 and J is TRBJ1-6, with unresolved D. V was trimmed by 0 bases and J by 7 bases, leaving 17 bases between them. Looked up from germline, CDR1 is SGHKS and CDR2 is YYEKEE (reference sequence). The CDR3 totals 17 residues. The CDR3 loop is CASSLGAEGSGNSPLHF. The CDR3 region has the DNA TGTGCCAGCAGCTTGGGGGCCGAGGGTTCCGGGAATTCACCCCTCCACTTT. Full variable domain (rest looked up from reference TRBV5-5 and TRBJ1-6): DAGVTQSPTHLIKTRGQQVTLRCSPISGHKSVSWYQQVLGQGPQFIFQYYEKEERGRGNFPDRFSARQFPNYSSELNVNALLLGDSALYLCASSLGAEGSGNSPLHFGNGTRLTVT.

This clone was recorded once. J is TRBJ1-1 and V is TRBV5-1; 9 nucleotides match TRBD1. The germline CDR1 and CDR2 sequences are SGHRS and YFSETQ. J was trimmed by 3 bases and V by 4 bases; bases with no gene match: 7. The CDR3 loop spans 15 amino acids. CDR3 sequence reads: CASSTGTGLDTEAFF. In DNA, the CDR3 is TGCGCCAGCAGCACCGGGACAGGGTTGGACACTGAAGCTTTCTTT.

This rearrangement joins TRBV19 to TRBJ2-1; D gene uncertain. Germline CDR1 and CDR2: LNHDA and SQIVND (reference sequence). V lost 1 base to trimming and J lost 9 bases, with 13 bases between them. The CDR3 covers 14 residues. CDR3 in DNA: TGTGCCAGTAGTATAGTAGTAAGGCACAGTGAGCAGTTCTTC. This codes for CASSIVVRHSEQFF.

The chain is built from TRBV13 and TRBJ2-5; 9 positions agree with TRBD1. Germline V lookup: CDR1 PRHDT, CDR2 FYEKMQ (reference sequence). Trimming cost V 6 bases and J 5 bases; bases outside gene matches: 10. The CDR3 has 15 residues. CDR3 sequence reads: CASSPTGGEGETQYF. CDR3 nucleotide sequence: TGTGCCAGCAGTCCGACAGGGGGTGAGGGTGAGACCCAGTACTTC. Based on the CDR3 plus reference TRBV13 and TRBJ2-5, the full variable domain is AAGVIQSPRHLIKEKRETATLKCYPIPRHDTVYWYQQGPGQDPQFLISFYEKMQSDKGSIPDRFSAQQFSDYHSELNMSSLELGDSALYFCASSPTGGEGETQYFGPGTRLLVL.

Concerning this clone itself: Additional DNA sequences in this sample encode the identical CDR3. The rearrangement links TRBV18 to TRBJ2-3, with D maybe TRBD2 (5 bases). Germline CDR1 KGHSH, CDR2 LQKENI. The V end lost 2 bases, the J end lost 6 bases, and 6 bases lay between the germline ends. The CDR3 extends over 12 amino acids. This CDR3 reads CASSPRGDTQYF. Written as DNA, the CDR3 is TGTGCCAGCTCACCAAGAGGGGATACGCAGTATTTT.

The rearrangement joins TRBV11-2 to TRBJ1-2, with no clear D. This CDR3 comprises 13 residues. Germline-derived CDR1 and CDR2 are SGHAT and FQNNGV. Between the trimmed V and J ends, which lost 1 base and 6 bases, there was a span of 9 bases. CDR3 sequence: CASSLAPVHGYTF. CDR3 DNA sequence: TGTGCCAGCAGCTTAGCCCCGGTACATGGCTACACCTTC. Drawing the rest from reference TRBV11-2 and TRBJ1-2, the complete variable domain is EAGVAQSPRYKIIEKRQSVAFWCNPISGHATLYWYQQILGQGPKLLIQFQNNGVVDDSQLPKDRFSAERLKGVDSTLKIQPAKLEDSAVYLCASSLAPVHGYTFGSGTRLTVV.

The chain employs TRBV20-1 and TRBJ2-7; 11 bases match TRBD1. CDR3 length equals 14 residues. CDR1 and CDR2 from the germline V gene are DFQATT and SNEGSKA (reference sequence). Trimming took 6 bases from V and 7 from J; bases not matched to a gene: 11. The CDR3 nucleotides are TGCAGTGCCAGTTCGGACAGGGGGCGAAGGGAGCAGTACTTC. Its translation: CSASSDRGRREQYF.

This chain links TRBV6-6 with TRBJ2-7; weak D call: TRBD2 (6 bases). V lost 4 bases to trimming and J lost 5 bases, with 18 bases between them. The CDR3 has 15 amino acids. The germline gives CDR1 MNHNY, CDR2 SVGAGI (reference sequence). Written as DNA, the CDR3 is TGTGCCAGCAGTTCCGCCGGGGGAGAAGCGGACGAGCAGTACTTC. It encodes CASSSAGGEADEQYF.

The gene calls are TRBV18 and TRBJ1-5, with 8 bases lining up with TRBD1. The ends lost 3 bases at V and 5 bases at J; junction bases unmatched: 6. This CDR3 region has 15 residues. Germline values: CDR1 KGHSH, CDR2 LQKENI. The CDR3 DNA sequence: TGTGCCAGCTCACCTCATACAGGGGGTGATCAGCCCCAGCATTTT. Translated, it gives CASSPHTGGDQPQHF.

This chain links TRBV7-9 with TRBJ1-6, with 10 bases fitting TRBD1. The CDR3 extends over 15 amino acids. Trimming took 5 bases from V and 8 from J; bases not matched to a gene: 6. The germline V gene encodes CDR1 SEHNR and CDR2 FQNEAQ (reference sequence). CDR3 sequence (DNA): TGTGCCAGCAGCCCGAGGGGGACAGGGGATTCACCCCTCCACTTT. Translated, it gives CASSPRGTGDSPLHF.

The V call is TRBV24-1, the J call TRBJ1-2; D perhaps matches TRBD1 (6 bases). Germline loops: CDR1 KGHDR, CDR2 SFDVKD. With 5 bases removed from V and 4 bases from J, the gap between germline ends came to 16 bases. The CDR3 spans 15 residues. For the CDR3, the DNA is TGTGCCACCAGTGCGGCCAGGGGTGAGGTCTATGGCTACACCTTC. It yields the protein CATSAARGEVYGYTF.

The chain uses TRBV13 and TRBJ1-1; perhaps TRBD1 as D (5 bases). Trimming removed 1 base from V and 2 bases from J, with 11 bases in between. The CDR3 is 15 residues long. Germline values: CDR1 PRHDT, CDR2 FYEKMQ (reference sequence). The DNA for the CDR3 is TGTGCCAGCAGCTTAGAATACAGGCCCAACACTGAAGCTTTCTTT. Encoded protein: CASSLEYRPNTEAFF.

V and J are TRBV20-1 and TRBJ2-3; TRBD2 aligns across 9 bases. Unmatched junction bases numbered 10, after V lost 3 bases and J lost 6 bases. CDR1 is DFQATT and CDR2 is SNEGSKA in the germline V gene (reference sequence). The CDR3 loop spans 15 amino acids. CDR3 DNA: TGCAGTGCTAGTAGAGGCGGGGGGGCCGTGGATACGCAGTATTTT. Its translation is CSASRGGGAVDTQYF.

This CDR3 reads CSVEDLRASGNSYEQYF. As DNA, the CDR3 is TGCAGCGTTGAAGATCTTCGCGCTAGCGGGAACTCCTACGAGCAGTACTTC. This rearrangement joins TRBV29-1 to TRBJ2-7; 9 nucleotides match TRBD2. The V gene end was trimmed by 0 bases and the J gene end by 0 bases; junction bases not matched to a gene: 9. The CDR3 is made up of 17 amino acids. Germline V gives CDR1 SQVTM, CDR2 ANQGSEA.

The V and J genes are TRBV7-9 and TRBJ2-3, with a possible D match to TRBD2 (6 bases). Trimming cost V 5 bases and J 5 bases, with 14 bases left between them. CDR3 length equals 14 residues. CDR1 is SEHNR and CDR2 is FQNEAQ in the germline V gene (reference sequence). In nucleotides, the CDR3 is TGTGCCAGCAGCCTCGCCGGGGGTCAAGATACGCAGTATTTT. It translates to CASSLAGGQDTQYF.

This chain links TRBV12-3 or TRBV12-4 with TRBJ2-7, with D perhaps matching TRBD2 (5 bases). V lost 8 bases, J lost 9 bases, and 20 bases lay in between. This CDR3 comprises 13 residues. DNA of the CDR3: TGTGCCAGCTCACATCGGCGGGCCGCCCGGCAGTACTTC. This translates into CASSHRRAARQYF.

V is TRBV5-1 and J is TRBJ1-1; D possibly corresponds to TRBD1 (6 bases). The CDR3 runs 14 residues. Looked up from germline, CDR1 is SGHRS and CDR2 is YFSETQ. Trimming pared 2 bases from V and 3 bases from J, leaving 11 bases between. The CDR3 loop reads CASSLQGRDTEAFF. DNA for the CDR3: TGCGCCAGCAGCTTACAGGGACGGGACACTGAAGCTTTCTTT.

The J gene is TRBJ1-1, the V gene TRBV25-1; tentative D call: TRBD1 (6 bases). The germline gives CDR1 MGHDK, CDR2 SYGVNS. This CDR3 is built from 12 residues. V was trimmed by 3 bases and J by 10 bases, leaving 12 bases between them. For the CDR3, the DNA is TGTGCCAGCAGTGAGAAAACAGGGTCAGCTTTCTTT. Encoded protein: CASSEKTGSAFF. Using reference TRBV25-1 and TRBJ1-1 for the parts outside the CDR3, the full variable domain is EADIYQTPRYLVIGTGKKITLECSQTMGHDKMYWYQQDPGMELHLIHYSYGVNSTEKGDLSSESTVSRIRTEHFPLTLESARPSHTSQYLCASSEKTGSAFFGQGTRLTVV.